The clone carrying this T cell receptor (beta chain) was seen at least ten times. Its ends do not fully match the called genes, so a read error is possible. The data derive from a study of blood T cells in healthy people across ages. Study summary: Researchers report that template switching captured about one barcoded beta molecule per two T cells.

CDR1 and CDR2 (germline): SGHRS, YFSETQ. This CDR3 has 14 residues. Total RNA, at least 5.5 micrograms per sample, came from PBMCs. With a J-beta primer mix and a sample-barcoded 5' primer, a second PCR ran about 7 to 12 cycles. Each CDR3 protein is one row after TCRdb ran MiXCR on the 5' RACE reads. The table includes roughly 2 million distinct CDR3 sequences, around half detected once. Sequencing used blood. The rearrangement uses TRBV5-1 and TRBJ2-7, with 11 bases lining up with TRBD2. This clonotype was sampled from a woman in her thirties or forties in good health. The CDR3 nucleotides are TGTGCCAGCAGCTTTAGCGGGGGGGCCTACGAGCAGTACTTC. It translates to CASSFSGGAYEQYF.